This T cell receptor beta chain was identified during a study of T cells in Graves' hyperthyroidism and ophthalmopathy. Subjects aged 18 to 65 presented with newly diagnosed hyperthyroidism of less than 2 months' duration. Used for diagnoses were clinical symptoms, serum thyroxine and TRAb, thyroid ultrasound and orbital computed tomography. PBMCs were sourced from more than 9 ml fresh peripheral blood. TCR beta CDR3 regions were amplified from RNA transcripts. A set of HTBI primers served as the primers for a first-round RT-PCR of the TCR CDR3. Each CDR3 protein gets one entry after TCRdb re-called the multiplex PCR reads with MiXCR. Of a few hundred thousand distinct CDR3 sequences in the sample, just under 15% were seen once. This CDR3 spans 13 amino acids. Germline V gene sequence: CDR1 DFQATT, CDR2 SNEGSKA (reference sequence). The junction had 3 bases not matched to a gene; V was cut back by 4 bases and J by 0 bases.

Whole-study findings and limits: Blood also contained most expanded thyroid clonotypes above 0.001.

Ten or more counts support this clonotype. Antigen unknown. The J gene is TRBJ2-7, the V gene TRBV20-1; 7 nucleotides agree with TRBD2. The sequenced sample was blood. This clonotype originated in a woman in her 30s with Graves' hyperthyroidism. CDR3 loop: CSATSGSSYEQYF. The CDR3 DNA follows: TGCAGTGCTACTAGCGGAAGCTCCTACGAGCAGTACTTC.